The text below deals with one T cell receptor beta chain. The antigen is unknown. This record comes from a study of OX40 agonist ivuxolimab in advanced cancers. The wider study: The patients received ivuxolimab by intravenous route every 2 weeks at 0.01 to 10 mg/kg. Partial response was recorded in three patients: one hepatocellular carcinoma and two cutaneous melanoma cases.

General study results and limits: Normalized T-cell clonal expansion was also low in a subset of nonresponders. Not determined was the antigen specificity of the expanded peripheral T cells.

Germline lookup yields CDR1 SGDLS and CDR2 YYNGEE. The CDR3 is 15 residues long. V shed 0 bases and J shed 5 bases, with 14 bases lying between them. This table comes from immunoSEQ multiplex PCR, and its TCRdb copy is limited to in-frame clones, with some not included. Among 35,000 to 40,000 clones listed, approximately 90% were seen once. J is TRBJ2-5 and V is TRBV9; maybe TRBD2 (6 bases). Specimen: CD4+ or CD8+ T cells sorted from blood, collected in a trial of the OX40 agonist ivuxolimab. The clonotype comes from an adult with an advanced solid tumor such as melanoma, head and neck, liver or kidney cancer. This CDR3 reads CASSVDGRNSETQYF. As DNA, the CDR3 is TGTGCCAGCAGCGTAGACGGGAGAAATAGTGAGACCCAGTACTTC. Full variable domain (rest looked up from reference TRBV9 and TRBJ2-5): DSGVTQTPKHLITATGQRVTLRCSPRSGDLSVYWYQQSLDQGLQFLIQYYNGEERAKGNILERFSAQQFPDLHSELNLSSLELGDSALYFCASSVDGRNSETQYFGPGTRLLVL.